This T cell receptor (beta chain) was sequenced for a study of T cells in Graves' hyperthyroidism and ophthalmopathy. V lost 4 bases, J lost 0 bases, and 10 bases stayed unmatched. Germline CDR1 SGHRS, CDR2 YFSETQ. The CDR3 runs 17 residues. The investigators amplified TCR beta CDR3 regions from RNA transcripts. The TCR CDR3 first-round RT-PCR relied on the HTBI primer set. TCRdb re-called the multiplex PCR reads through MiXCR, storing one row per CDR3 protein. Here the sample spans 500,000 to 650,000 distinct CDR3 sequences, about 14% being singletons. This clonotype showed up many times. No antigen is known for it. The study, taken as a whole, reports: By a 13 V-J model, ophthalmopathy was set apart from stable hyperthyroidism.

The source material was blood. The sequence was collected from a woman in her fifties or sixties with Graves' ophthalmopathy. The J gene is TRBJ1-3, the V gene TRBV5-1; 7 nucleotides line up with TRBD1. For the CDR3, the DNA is TGCGCCAGCAGCCCAGAGACAGGGTATAGCTCTGGAAACACCATATATTTT. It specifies CASSPETGYSSGNTIYF.